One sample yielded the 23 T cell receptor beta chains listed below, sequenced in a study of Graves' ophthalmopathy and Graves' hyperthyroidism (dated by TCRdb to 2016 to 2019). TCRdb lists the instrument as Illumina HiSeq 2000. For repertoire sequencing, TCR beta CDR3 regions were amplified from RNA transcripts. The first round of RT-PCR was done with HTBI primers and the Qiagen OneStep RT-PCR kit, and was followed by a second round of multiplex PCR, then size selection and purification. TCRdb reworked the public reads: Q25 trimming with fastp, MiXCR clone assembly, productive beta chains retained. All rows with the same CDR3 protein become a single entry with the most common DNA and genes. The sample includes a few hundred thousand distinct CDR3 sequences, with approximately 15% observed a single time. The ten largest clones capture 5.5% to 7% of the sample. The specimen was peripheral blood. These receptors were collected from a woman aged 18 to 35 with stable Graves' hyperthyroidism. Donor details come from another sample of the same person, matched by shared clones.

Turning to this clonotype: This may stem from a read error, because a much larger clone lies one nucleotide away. CDR3 in amino acids: CVSSDPGSGEAFF. The CDR3 DNA follows: TGCGTCAGCAGCGATCCGGGGAGTGGTGAAGCTTTCTTT. This chain connects TRBV5-1 to TRBJ1-1; D is unresolved. The CDR3 has 13 amino acids. Per the germline V gene, CDR1 is SGHRS and CDR2 is YFSETQ.

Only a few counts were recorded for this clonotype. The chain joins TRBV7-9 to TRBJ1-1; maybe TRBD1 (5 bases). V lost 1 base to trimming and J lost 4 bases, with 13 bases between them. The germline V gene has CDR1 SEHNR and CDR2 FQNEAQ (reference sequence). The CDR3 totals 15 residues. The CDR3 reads CASSLGRGLSTEAFF. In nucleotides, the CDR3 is TGTGCCAGCAGCTTAGGTAGGGGTTTGAGCACTGAAGCTTTCTTT.

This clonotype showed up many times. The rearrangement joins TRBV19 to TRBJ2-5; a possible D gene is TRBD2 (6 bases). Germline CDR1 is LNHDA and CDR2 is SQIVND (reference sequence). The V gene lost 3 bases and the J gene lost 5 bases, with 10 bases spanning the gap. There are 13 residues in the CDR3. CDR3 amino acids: CASSMGLEETQYF. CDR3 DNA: TGTGCCAGTAGTATGGGACTTGAGGAGACCCAGTACTTC.

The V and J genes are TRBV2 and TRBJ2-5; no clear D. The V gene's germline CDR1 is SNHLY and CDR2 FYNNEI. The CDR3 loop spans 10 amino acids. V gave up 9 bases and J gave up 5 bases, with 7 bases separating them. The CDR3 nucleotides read TGTGCCAGAGGTCGGGAGACCCAGTACTTC. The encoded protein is CARGRETQYF.

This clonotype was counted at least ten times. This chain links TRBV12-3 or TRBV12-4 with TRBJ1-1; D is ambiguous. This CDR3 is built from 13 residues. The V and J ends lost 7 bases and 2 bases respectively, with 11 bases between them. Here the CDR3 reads CASIQSVNTEAFF. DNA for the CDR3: TGTGCCAGCATCCAGTCGGTTAACACTGAAGCTTTCTTT.

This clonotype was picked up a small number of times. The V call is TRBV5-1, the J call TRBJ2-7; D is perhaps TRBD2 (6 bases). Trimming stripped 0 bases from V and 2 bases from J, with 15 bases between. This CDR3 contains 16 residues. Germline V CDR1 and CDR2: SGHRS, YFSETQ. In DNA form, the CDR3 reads TGCGCCAGCAGCTTGGCTACTGGAGGGGCTCCCTACGAGCAGTACTTC. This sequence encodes CASSLATGGAPYEQYF.

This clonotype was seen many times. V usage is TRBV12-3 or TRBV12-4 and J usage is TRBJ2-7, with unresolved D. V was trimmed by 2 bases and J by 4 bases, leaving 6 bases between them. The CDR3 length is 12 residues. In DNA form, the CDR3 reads TGTGCCAGCAGTTTAACCGCTTACGAGCAGTACTTC. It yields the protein CASSLTAYEQYF.

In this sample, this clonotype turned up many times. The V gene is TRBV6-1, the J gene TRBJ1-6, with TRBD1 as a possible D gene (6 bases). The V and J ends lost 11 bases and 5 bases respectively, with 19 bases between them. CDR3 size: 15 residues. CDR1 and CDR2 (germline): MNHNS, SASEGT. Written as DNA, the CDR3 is TGTGCCTCCAGTCAGGGGCCCTTTAATAATTCACCCCTCCACTTT. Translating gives CASSQGPFNNSPLHF.

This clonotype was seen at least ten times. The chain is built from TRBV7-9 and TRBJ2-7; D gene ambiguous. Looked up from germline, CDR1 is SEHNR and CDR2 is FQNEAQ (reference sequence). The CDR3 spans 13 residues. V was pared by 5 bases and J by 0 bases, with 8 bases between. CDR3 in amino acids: CASSTGYSYEQYF. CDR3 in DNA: TGTGCCAGCAGCACCGGGTACTCCTACGAGCAGTACTTC.

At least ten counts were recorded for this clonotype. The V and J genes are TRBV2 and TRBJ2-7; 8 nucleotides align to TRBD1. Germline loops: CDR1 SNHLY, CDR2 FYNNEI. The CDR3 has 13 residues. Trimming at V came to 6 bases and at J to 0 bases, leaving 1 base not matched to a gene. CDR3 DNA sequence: TGTGCCAGCAGGGACAGGGACTCCTACGAGCAGTACTTC. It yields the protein CASRDRDSYEQYF.

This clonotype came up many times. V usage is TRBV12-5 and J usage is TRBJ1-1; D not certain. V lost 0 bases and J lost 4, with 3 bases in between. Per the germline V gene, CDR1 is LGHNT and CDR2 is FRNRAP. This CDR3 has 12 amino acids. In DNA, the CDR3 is TGTGCTAGTGGTTTGGTGTTCACTGAAGCTTTCTTT. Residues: CASGLVFTEAFF.

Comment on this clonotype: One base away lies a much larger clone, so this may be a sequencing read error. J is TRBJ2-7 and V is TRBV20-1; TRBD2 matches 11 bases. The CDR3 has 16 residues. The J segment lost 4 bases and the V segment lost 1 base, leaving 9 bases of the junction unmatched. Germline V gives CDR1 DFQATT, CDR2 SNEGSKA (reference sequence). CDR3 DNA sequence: TGCAGTGCTAGAGCCCCGGGACTAGCGGTAGGGTACGAGCAGTACGTC. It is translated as CSARAPGLAVGYEQYV.

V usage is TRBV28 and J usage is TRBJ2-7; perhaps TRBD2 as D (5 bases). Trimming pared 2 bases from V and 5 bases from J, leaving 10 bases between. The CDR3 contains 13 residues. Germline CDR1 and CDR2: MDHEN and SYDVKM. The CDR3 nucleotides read TGTGCCAGCAGTTTAAAAGGGAGCGACGAGCAGTACTTC. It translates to CASSLKGSDEQYF.

The CDR3 sequence: CASSFLRLTEAFF. The CDR3 DNA reads TGTGCCAGCAGTTTTCTCCGGTTGACTGAAGCTTTCTTT. This chain joins TRBV12-3 or TRBV12-4 and TRBJ1-1; no clear D gene. This CDR3 has 13 amino acids. V was trimmed by 3 bases and J by 5 bases, leaving 10 bases between them.

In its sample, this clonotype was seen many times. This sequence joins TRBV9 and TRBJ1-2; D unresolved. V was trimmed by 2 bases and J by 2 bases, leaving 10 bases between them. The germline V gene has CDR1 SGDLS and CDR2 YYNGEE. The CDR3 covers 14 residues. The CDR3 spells CASSVPDGNYGYTF. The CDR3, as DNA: TGTGCCAGCAGCGTCCCGGACGGAAACTATGGCTACACCTTC.

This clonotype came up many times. CDR3 region: CASSLVGRRVFDGYTF. Written as DNA, the CDR3 is TGTGCCAGCAGCTTAGTCGGGAGACGAGTGTTTGATGGCTACACCTTC. The chain uses TRBV11-2 and TRBJ1-2, with no clear D. The V end was cut by 1 base, the J end by 6 bases, with 18 bases between. Germline V lookup: CDR1 SGHAT, CDR2 FQNNGV. The CDR3 spans 16 residues.

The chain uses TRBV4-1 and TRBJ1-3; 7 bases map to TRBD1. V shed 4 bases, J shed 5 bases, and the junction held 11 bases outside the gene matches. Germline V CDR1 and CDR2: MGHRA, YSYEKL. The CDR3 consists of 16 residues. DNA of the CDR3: TGCGCCAGCAGCCCAGACGAGGACAGGCGGCGAAACACCATATATTTT. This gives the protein CASSPDEDRRRNTIYF.

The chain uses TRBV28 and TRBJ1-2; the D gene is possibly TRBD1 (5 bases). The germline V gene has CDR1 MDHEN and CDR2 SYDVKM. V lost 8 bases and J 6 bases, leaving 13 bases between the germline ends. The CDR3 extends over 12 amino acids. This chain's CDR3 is CASGGVKNGYTF. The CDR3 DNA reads TGTGCCAGCGGGGGGGTGAAGAATGGCTACACCTTC.

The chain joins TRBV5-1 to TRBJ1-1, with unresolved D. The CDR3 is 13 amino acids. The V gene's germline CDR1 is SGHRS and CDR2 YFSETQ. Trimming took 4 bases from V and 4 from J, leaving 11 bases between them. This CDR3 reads CASSLRDLTEAFF. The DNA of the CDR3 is TGCGCCAGCAGCCTCCGGGATCTCACTGAAGCTTTCTTT.

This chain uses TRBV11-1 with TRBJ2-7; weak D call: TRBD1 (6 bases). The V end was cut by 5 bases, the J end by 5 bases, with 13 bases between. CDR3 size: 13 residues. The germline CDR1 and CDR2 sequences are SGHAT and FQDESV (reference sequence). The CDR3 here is CASSPGVANEQYF. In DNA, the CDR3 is TGTGCCAGCAGCCCAGGGGTAGCCAACGAGCAGTACTTC.

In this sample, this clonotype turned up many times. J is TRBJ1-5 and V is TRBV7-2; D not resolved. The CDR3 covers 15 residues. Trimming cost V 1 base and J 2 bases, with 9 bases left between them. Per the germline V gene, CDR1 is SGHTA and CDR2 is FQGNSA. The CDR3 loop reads CASSLGGIRNQPQHF. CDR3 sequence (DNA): TGTGCCAGCAGCTTAGGAGGGATCCGCAATCAGCCCCAGCATTTT.

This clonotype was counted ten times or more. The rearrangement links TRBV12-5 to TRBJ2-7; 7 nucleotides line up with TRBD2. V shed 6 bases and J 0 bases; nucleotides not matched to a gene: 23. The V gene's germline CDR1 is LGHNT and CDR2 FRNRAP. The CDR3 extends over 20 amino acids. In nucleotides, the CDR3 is TGTGCTAGTGGAAATCCGACGTGGGACTATTCCACGTTAGACTCCTACGAGCAGTACTTC. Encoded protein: CASGNPTWDYSTLDSYEQYF.

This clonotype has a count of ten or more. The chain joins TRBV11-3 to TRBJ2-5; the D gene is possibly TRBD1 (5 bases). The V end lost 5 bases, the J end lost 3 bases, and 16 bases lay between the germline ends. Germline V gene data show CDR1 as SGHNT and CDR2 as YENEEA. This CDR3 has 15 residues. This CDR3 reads CASSLPGDREETQYF. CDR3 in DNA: TGTGCCAGCAGCCTTCCGGGCGACAGAGAAGAGACCCAGTACTTC.